These T cell receptor beta chains were read from a single sample in a study of cytomegalovirus exposure and HLA in healthy donors. The assay was immunoSEQ multiplex PCR, and TCRdb's table has in-frame clones only and misses some. The table includes over 55,000 clones, over 75% detected once. Material for sequencing was PBMCs. These receptors were taken from a woman in her twenties or thirties in good health and CMV-seropositive. The CDR3 runs from the conserved cysteine through the conserved F or W. D genes are given only for firm matches. A row's size may be missing; if present it is once, few, many or a size class.

TRBJ2-2,NA,TRBV2,TRBD1,TGTGCCAGCAAGGACAGGGAGTACACCGGGGAGCTGTTTTTT,CASKDREYTGELFF
TRBJ2-7,once,TRBV9,TRBD1,TGTGCCAGCAGCGTAGGGCACCGGGACAGCTACGAGCAGTACTTC,CASSVGHRDSYEQYF
TRBJ1-5,NA,TRBV6-5,NA,TGTGCCAGCAGTCGAACGGGGGTCGGTAATCAGCCCCAGCATTTT,CASSRTGVGNQPQHF
TRBJ2-7,NA,TRBV6-1,NA,TGTGCCAGCAGTGGGGCCGGGACTTTCTACGAGCAGTACTTC,CASSGAGTFYEQYF
TRBJ2-2,NA,TRBV7-6,NA,TGTGCCAGCAGCTTAGTAGAGCAAAGAGGGACCGGGGAGCTGTTTTTT,CASSLVEQRGTGELFF
TRBJ2-3,NA,TRBV28,NA,TGTGCCAGCCTCCCGGGCGGGACGCCTTCCACAGATACGCAGTATTTT,CASLPGGTPSTDTQYF
TRBJ2-2,NA,TRBV2,NA,TGTGCCAGCAGCCAGGAGAACACCGGGGAGCTGTTTTTT,CASSQENTGELFF
TRBJ2-2,NA,TRBV29-1,TRBD1,TGCAGCGTACGCAGGGGGAACGGGGAGCTGTTTTTT,CSVRRGNGELFF
TRBJ2-7,NA,TRBV10-3,NA,TGTGCCATCAGTGAGTTTTACGGGACAAACTACAGAGAGCAGTACTTC,CAISEFYGTNYREQYF
TRBJ1-2,NA,TRBV9,NA,TGTGCCAGCAGCGCTAAGGGGTTTGGCTACACCTTC,CASSAKGFGYTF
TRBJ1-2,NA,TRBV29-1,NA,TGCAGCGTTGAGGGGGGGCTCGGCTACACCTTC,CSVEGGLGYTF
TRBJ2-5,once,TRBV28,TRBD2,TGTGCCAGCAGTTTATCTCGGGGAGGGGATCAAGAGACCCAGTACTTC,CASSLSRGGDQETQYF
TRBJ2-7,NA,TRBV4-2,TRBD1,TGTGCCAGCAGCTTCCGGGACAGCGCCTACGAGCAGTACTTC,CASSFRDSAYEQYF
TRBJ2-3,NA,TRBV7-2,TRBD2,TGTGCCAGCAGCCCGAGGGATGCTAGCGGGAGGGCCGATACGCAGTATTTT,CASSPRDASGRADTQYF
TRBJ2-3,NA,TRBV4-2,TRBD1,TGTGCCAGCAGCCAAGAGCAGCGACAGGGGATAACAGATATGCAGTATTTT,CASSQEQRQGITDMQYF
TRBJ1-5,NA,TRBV2,NA,TGTGCCAGACAGGGACAAGGGGGACAGCCCCAGCATTTT,CARQGQGGQPQHF
TRBJ1-4,NA,TRBV27,NA,TGTGCCAGCAGTTTACGGGGATCATCAGAAAAACTGTTTTTT,CASSLRGSSEKLFF
TRBJ2-1,NA,TRBV5-4,TRBD2,TGTGCCAGCAGCGAGGGACTAACGGCATACAATGAGCAGTTCTTC,CASSEGLTAYNEQFF
TRBJ1-2,once,TRBV14,TRBD1,TGTGCCAGCAGCCAAGATCACAGGGGGTTTTACTATGGCTACACCTTC,CASSQDHRGFYYGYTF
TRBJ1-1,NA,TRBV6-5,TRBD1,TGTGCCAGCAGAGTACAGGGGGCCACCACTGAAGCTTTCTTT,CASRVQGATTEAFF
TRBJ2-3,NA,TRBV10-1,TRBD1,TGCGCCAGCAGTCGGACAGGGATCACAGATACGCAGTATTTT,CASSRTGITDTQYF
TRBJ2-1,NA,TRBV19,TRBD2,TGTGCCAGTAGTATAAGGAGGTCGATAGCGGGGTTCAATGAGCAGTTCTTC,CASSIRRSIAGFNEQFF
TRBJ1-1,NA,TRBV28,TRBD1,TGTGCCAGCAGTTCCCCTGGGACAGGGCGCGGTGAAGCTTTCTTT,CASSSPGTGRGEAFF
TRBJ1-5,NA,TRBV5-8,TRBD1,TGTGCCAGCAGCAAGAGGGGACAGGGGGGCAATCAGCCCCAGCATTTT,CASSKRGQGGNQPQHF
TRBJ1-4,NA,TRBV15,NA,TGTGCCACCAGCAGAGAGACAGTAACTAATGAAAAACTGTTTTTT,CATSRETVTNEKLFF
TRBJ2-3,NA,TRBV5-4,NA,TGTGCCAGCAGCTTTAACAGGGCTAGCACAGATACGCAGTATTTT,CASSFNRASTDTQYF
TRBJ1-2,once,TRBV5-6,NA,TGTGCCAGCAACTTCTATACTTCTAACTATGGCTACACCTTC,CASNFYTSNYGYTF
TRBJ2-1,NA,TRBV9,TRBD2,TGTGCCAGCAGCGCTCAGAGAGCGGGAGGCGAGCAGTTCTTC,CASSAQRAGGEQFF